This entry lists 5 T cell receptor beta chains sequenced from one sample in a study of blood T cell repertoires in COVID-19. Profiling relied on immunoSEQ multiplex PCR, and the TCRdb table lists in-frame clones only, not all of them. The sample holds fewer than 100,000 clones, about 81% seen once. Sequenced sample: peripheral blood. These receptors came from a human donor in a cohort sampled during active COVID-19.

In nucleotides, the CDR3 is TGTGCCAGTAGTATAGACGACAGGGTTTTGAATGAGCAGTTCTTC. It encodes CASSIDDRVLNEQFF. The chain couples TRBV19 to TRBJ2-1; 7 positions match TRBD1. Germline trimming cut 0 bases from V and 7 bases from J; bases unmatched to any gene: 6. CDR1 and CDR2 from the germline V gene are LNHDA and SQIVND (reference sequence). This CDR3 has 15 amino acids.

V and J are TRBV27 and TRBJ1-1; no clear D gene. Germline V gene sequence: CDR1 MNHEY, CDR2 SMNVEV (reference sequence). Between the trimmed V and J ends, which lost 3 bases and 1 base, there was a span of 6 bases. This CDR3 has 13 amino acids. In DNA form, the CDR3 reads TGTGCCAGCAGTTTCGCACAGAACACTGAAGCTTTCTTT. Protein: CASSFAQNTEAFF.

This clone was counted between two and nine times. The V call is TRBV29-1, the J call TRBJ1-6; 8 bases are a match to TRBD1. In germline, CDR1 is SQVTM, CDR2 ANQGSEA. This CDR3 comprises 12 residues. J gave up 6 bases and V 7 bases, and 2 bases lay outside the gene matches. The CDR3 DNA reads TGCAGCGCCGGGACAGGTAATTCACCCCTCCACTTT. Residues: CSAGTGNSPLHF.

CDR3 bases: TGTGCCAGCTCACCACAACCCGGGACAGGGGGCTCCTATGGCTACACCTTC. Protein: CASSPQPGTGGSYGYTF. The V and J genes are TRBV18 and TRBJ1-2, with 12 positions matching TRBD1. This CDR3 is 17 amino acids long. Germline loops: CDR1 KGHSH, CDR2 LQKENI. The V segment lost 1 base and the J segment 4 bases; nucleotides outside the gene matches: 7.

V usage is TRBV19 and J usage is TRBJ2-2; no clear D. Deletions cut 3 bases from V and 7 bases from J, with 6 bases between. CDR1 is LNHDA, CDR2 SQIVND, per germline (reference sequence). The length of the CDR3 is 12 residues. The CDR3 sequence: CASSMVSGELFF. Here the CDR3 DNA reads TGTGCCAGTAGTATGGTGAGCGGGGAGCTGTTTTTT.